The source of this T cell receptor beta chain is a study of CD8+ T cells in alopecia areata. On this clone itself: Its specificity is not known. Other DNA sequences in the same sample also yield this CDR3.

This CDR3 is 13 amino acids long. The germline gives CDR1 GTSNPN, CDR2 SVGIG (reference sequence). V lost 2 bases and J lost 1, with 8 bases in between. Treatment indicated: oral pan-JAK inhibitor, 5-10 mg twice daily. Sampling of alopecia areata patients yielded lesional scalp punch biopsies as well as peripheral blood. Study-level points and caveats: Scalp sample data also include resident alphabeta T cells from normal skin. In scalp and blood, many expanded lesional clones persisted during tofacitinib.

Reverse transcribed after extraction, RNA yielded cDNA as the sequencing template. TCRdb's table, derived via immunoSEQ multiplex PCR, lists solely in-frame clones and lacks some. Here the sample spans 150,000 to 200,000 clones, roughly 60% being singletons. The V gene is TRBV30, the J gene TRBJ1-1; D gene ambiguous. The receptor was isolated from a human donor with alopecia areata. Sample: CD4+ T cells sorted from blood, taken at week 49, from a patient treated with tofacitinib. The chain's CDR3 is CAWSLGGNTEAFF. CDR3 nucleotide sequence: TGTGCCTGGAGTTTAGGAGGGAACACTGAAGCTTTCTTT.